Described below is a single T cell receptor (beta chain) sequence and its context. Which antigen it targets is not known. Base qualities are not recorded, but no much larger clone differs from it by a single base. The label giving this sample's time point can be read as: baseline before first vaccination. Vaccinee samples came from UK trials COV001 and COV002, including a single-blind randomized controlled phase 2/3 trial of AZD1222 (ChAdOx1 nCoV-19) in healthy adults. For TCRbeta chain sequencing, PBMC samples from trial participants were taken at day 0 and at day 28 after the second dose. The CDR3 regions of human TCRbeta chains were analyzed by immunosequencing. As for how the authors treated the data: TCRs in the repertoires were matched against a reference library of SARS-CoV-2-specific TCRs that had been generated with the MIRA antigen-specificity platform. Breadth was defined as the fraction of unique TCRs that were SARS-CoV-2-associated, and depth was defined as the fraction of total T cells that were SARS-CoV-2-associated. Using the MIRA data, each spike-specific TCR was mapped to the spike region that the TCR reacts to and placed in a CD4 or CD8 class. Log10-transformed breadth and depth values were compared by one-way ANOVA with Sidak's multiple comparisons tests. TCRdb holds this immuneACCESS table with in-frame rearrangements only. Some clones are missing; in checked studies, unresolved V genes explain under half, and the rest has no known cause. V and J calls and clone size are those listed in that table; D and trimming were worked out from the DNA. A total of around 150,000 clones appear in this sample, around nine tenths of them only once. The ten largest clones take up 1.9% of the sample.

The source of the sample is a study of T cell responses to AZD1222 COVID-19 vaccine (dated by TCRdb to the early 2020s). Concerning the study at large: AZD1222 recipients whose second dose came at about 4 weeks and those whose second dose came at about 12 weeks were combined into one group, since spike-specific TCR depth and breadth did not differ between the two schedules. A total of more than 230 trial participants underwent TCR sequencing, of whom 200 to 220 received two doses of AZD1222 and some 26 received two doses of the MenACWY control vaccine. Trial participants were enrolled by age into subgroups of 18-55, 56-69 and 70-plus years, and around 140, 26 and 57 TCR-sequenced participants, respectively, were included in these subgroups. Study-level results and caveats: Reportedly, close to half of the unique spike-specific TCRs recognized epitopes lying outside the regions that are mutated in the B.1.351 and B.1.1.7 variants. Participants were mostly white British and included more females than males, and it was suggested by the authors that clonal diversity may have been underestimated. The vaccine-associated CD4 TCRs covered the entire spike protein, and the dominant responses fell in regions 160-218 and 743-854. The 56-69-year group was small, and its depth increase did not reach significance, likely because of low power. Spike-specific TCR breadth and depth rose significantly after two AZD1222 doses compared with day 0 and with MenACWY recipients. Conclusions about previously exposed vaccinees were limited because only six AZD1222 recipients were SARS-CoV-2 seropositive at baseline. Because no samples from the day 14 peak response were available, repertoires could be characterized only after the peak T cell response.

CDR1 is given as SGHRS and CDR2 as YFSETQ, both from the germline V gene. Reading from cysteine to phenylalanine, the CDR3 counts 13 amino acids. CDR3 DNA only is kept here, 39 bases in frame from base 1. Trimming costs V 0 bases and J 7 bases, and their ends lie 10 bases apart. Sequencing was performed on peripheral blood, taken on day 0 of AZD1222 vaccination. The rearrangement joined TRBV5-1 to TRBJ1-1; no D gene can be assigned with confidence. The sequence was collected from an adult in good health. The CDR3: CASSLVLGDEAFF. The DNA sequence follows: TGCGCCAGCAGCTTGGTTTTGGGAGATGAAGCTTTCTTT.